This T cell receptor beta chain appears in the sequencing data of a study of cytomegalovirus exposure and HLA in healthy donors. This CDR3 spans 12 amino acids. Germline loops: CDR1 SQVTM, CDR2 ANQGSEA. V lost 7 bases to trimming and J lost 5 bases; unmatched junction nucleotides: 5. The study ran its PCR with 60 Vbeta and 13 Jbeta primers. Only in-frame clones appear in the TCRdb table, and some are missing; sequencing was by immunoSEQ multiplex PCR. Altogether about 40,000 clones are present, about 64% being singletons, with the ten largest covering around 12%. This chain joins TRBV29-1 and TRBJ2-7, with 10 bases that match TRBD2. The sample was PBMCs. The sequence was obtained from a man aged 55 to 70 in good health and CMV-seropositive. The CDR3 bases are TGCAGCGCAACTAGCGGGAAACACGAGCAGTACTTC. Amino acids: CSATSGKHEQYF.